The T cell receptor (beta chain) described here comes from a study of regulatory T cells in long-lasting Graves disease. Study context: Graves' patients who were just diagnosed had used antithyroid drugs for under 3 months. Study observations and caveats: There were preferences for TRBV28, TRBJ1-2 and TRBJ2-5 in persistent disease.

The time point here: newly diagnosed GD, antithyroid drugs for less than 3 months. RNA from PBMCs was the source of the TCR library. From an endocrinology department in Xi'an, China, came the patients. Collection of peripheral blood (about 10 milliliters) was done using EDTA tubes. Building of the TCR beta libraries involved iRepertoire HTBI primers and Arm-PCR of CDR3 regions. TCRdb re-called the multiplex PCR reads with MiXCR, one entry per CDR3 protein. Seen here are over 400,000 distinct CDR3 sequences, 12% to 15% observed once, and the top ten hold roughly 15%. The sample holds a few counts of this clonotype. Its matching antigen is unknown. The CDR3 extends over 15 amino acids. Trimming took off 1 base at V and 2 bases at J, with 8 bases between the two ends. Germline loops: CDR1 LNHDA, CDR2 SQIVND (reference sequence). The data also belong to a second study, concerning T cells in Graves' hyperthyroidism and ophthalmopathy.

The chain is built from TRBV19 and TRBJ2-2; either TRBD1 or TRBD2 may supply D (5 bases each). Specimen: peripheral blood mononuclear cells (PBMCs), collected at new diagnosis, from a patient treated with antithyroid drugs. This sequence originates from a woman aged 45-65 years with Graves disease. The CDR3 region has the DNA TGTGCCAGTAGTATAGTTCGGGACAACACCGGGGAGCTGTTTTTT. Translated, it gives CASSIVRDNTGELFF.